This T cell receptor beta chain was profiled in a study of post-analysis software for immune sequencing data. Remarks on this clonotype: Antigen specificity is unknown.

Points from the study as a whole: There were four or five TRBV segments more frequent in patients than controls, and TRBV5-6, TRBV5-1 and TRBV20-1 were among them. F-measure co-clustering was strong for batch-matched samples.

This CDR3 comprises 11 residues. Germline V CDR1 and CDR2: MNHEY, SVGEGT. V was shortened by 10 bases and J by 3 bases, with 10 bases between the two germline ends. Unique molecular identifiers featured in each of the TCR beta cDNA libraries. The source material, about 0.9 to 10 million T cells, gave rise to roughly 0.5 million cDNA molecules. Each CDR3 protein is one row after TCRdb ran MiXCR on the PCR reads. The sample yields 750,000 to 950,000 distinct CDR3 sequences, roughly half seen once. Specimen: blood. The genes are TRBV6-2 or TRBV6-3 and TRBJ2-7; no reliable D call. This TCR came from a girl aged 10-17 years with multiple sclerosis. The CDR3: CAIGWGYEQYF. The CDR3 DNA follows: TGTGCCATTGGGTGGGGCTACGAGCAGTACTTC.